The 17 T cell receptor beta chains below all came from one sample that was sequenced in a study of identical twins. TCRdb ran MiXCR on the 5' RACE reads and lists one entry per CDR3 protein. The sample includes 500,000 or so distinct CDR3 sequences, roughly an eighth seen only once; the top ten take approximately 0.98%. These same records also appear under a second study, on yellow fever vaccine responses in identical twins.

Sequences were obtained from CD4+ T cells sorted from blood. Receptors were obtained from a woman younger than 30 in good health.

This clonotype was counted a few times. The chain uses TRBV5-1 and TRBJ2-1, with TRBD2 matching 10 bases. The CDR3 is 15 residues long. CDR1 is SGHRS and CDR2 is YFSETQ in the germline V gene. Losses at the gene ends were 4 bases for V and 9 bases for J; bases not matched to a gene: 10. The CDR3 loop reads CASSPAGGPGFEQFF. In DNA form, the CDR3 reads TGCGCCAGCAGCCCAGCGGGAGGGCCGGGCTTTGAGCAGTTCTTC.

This clonotype was recorded at least ten times. The V call is TRBV5-1, the J call TRBJ2-3; 9 bases fit TRBD1. Germline CDR1 and CDR2: SGHRS and YFSETQ. The CDR3 extends over 15 amino acids. The trim removed 0 bases at V and 5 bases at J, leaving 4 bases unmatched. The CDR3 nucleotides are TGCGCCAGCAGCTTGGGGGACAGGGATGAAGATACGCAGTATTTT. Its protein product is CASSLGDRDEDTQYF.

The sample holds a few counts of this clonotype. The rearrangement links TRBV28 to TRBJ2-7; D gene unclear. Germline lookup yields CDR1 MDHEN and CDR2 SYDVKM. Trimming shortened V by 5 bases and J by 4 bases, and 15 bases separated the two germline ends. The CDR3 contains 14 residues. For the CDR3, the DNA is TGTGCCAGCAGTCCCCCGGGCCCAAATTACGAGCAGTACTTC. It is translated as CASSPPGPNYEQYF.

The V call is TRBV20-1, the J call TRBJ2-2, with TRBD2 identical over 7 bases. The CDR3 spans 16 residues. Germline loops: CDR1 DFQATT, CDR2 SNEGSKA (reference sequence). J was trimmed by 5 bases and V by 0 bases; bases with no gene match: 9. CDR3 in amino acids: CSARDHAGVNTGELFF. The CDR3 region has the DNA TGCAGTGCTAGAGATCATGCGGGGGTGAATACCGGGGAGCTGTTTTTT.

This clonotype was recorded once. The chain uses TRBV30 and TRBJ2-3; 14 positions match TRBD2. Losses at the gene ends were 1 base for V and 8 bases for J; bases not matched to a gene: 8. The CDR3 sequence is 16 residues long. The germline gives CDR1 GTSNPN, CDR2 SVGIG (reference sequence). The CDR3 loop is CAWSGRGLAGVATQYF. The CDR3 DNA sequence: TGTGCCTGGAGTGGAAGGGGACTAGCGGGAGTTGCTACGCAGTATTTT.

This chain uses TRBV7-2 with TRBJ2-5; no clear D. The CDR3 contains 12 residues. The germline V and J ends were trimmed by 1 base and 7 bases, with 7 bases remaining between them. Germline CDR1 is SGHTA and CDR2 is FQGNSA. CDR3 loop: CASSLVGVTQYF. The CDR3 nucleotides are TGTGCCAGCAGCTTAGTTGGGGTGACCCAGTACTTC. The whole variable domain, filled in from reference TRBV7-2 and TRBJ2-5, reads GAGVSQSPSNKVTEKGKDVELRCDPISGHTALYWYRQSLGQGLEFLIYFQGNSAPDKSGLPSDRFSAERTGGSVSTLTIQRTQQEDSAVYLCASSLVGVTQYFGPGTRLLVL.

The chain couples TRBV29-1 to TRBJ1-3; D unresolved. This CDR3 is 12 amino acids long. The germline V gene encodes CDR1 SQVTM and CDR2 ANQGSEA. Trimming cost V 3 bases and J 8 bases, with 11 bases left between them. CDR3 in amino acids: CSVEVGADTIYF. As DNA, the CDR3 is TGCAGCGTTGAGGTGGGCGCGGACACCATATATTTT.

J is TRBJ2-3 and V is TRBV4-2; 9 bases align to TRBD2. Germline V gene lookup returns CDR1 LGHNA and CDR2 YNFKEQ. The V segment lost 2 bases and the J segment 10 bases; nucleotides outside the gene matches: 19. This CDR3 region has 18 residues. CDR3 amino acids: CASSQPTEWLAGSDAQYF. DNA of the CDR3: TGTGCCAGCAGCCAACCGACTGAATGGCTAGCGGGGTCGGATGCGCAGTATTTT.

This clonotype has just a few counts. CDR3 nucleotide sequence: TGTGCCAGCAGGGTAAATCAGGGGGCTTTCTACGAGCAGTACTTC. Its protein product is CASRVNQGAFYEQYF. The V gene is TRBV2, the J gene TRBJ2-7; 8 bases fit TRBD1. This CDR3 is 15 amino acids long. With V trimmed by 6 bases and J by 3 bases, 10 bases remained unmatched. The germline V gene has CDR1 SNHLY and CDR2 FYNNEI.

This clonotype has more than one count but fewer than ten. CDR3 sequence (DNA): TGCAGTGCCACGGGGGGGCCGAAAGAGACCCAGTACTTC. It translates to CSATGGPKETQYF. The rearrangement uses TRBV20-1 and TRBJ2-5, with 8 bases identical to TRBD2. V was clipped by 6 bases and J by 3 bases; unmatched bases: 6. Germline lookup yields CDR1 DFQATT and CDR2 SNEGSKA (reference sequence). The CDR3 totals 13 residues.

Many counts were recorded for this clonotype. This chain uses TRBV29-1 with TRBJ1-6; 10 nucleotides line up with TRBD1. The germline CDR1 and CDR2 sequences are SQVTM and ANQGSEA. V trimming: 6 bases; J trimming: 10 bases; junction bases outside the gene matches: 6. The length of the CDR3 is 13 residues. CDR3 sequence: CSVRGTGDSPLHF. The CDR3 DNA reads as TGCAGCGTCAGGGGGACAGGGGACTCACCCCTCCACTTT.

This clonotype was counted a single time. The rearrangement links TRBV2 to TRBJ2-6; D may match TRBD1 or TRBD2 (5 bases each). This CDR3 contains 14 residues. Germline V gene lookup returns CDR1 SNHLY and CDR2 FYNNEI. Between the trimmed V and J ends, which lost 7 bases and 0 bases, there was a span of 7 bases. The chain's CDR3 is CASIGGSGANVLTF. In nucleotides, the CDR3 is TGTGCCAGCATTGGGGGCTCTGGGGCCAACGTCCTGACTTTC.

This sequence joins TRBV29-1 and TRBJ1-3; D remains ambiguous. The CDR3 covers 13 residues. Germline CDR1 is SQVTM and CDR2 is ANQGSEA. The V gene lost 6 bases and the J gene lost 4 bases, with 13 bases spanning the gap. CDR3 sequence reads: CSVSMGGGNTIYF. The CDR3 DNA follows: TGCAGCGTATCAATGGGTGGGGGAAACACCATATATTTT.

On this clonotype itself: An end of the junction does not agree with germline; a read error may underlie this. The gene calls are TRBV27 and TRBJ2-3; perhaps TRBD1 as D (5 bases). The CDR3 totals 15 residues. Germline V CDR1 and CDR2: MNHEY, SMNVEV (reference sequence). The CDR3 protein is CAGSLLAGWTDTQYF. CDR3 in DNA: TGTGCCGGCAGTTTGCTGGCAGGGTGGACAGATACGCAGTATTTT.

This clonotype showed up many times. The CDR3: CASSLRSSTDTQYF. CDR3 nucleotides: TGTGCCAGCAGCTTAAGGTCCAGCACAGATACGCAGTATTTT. The chain joins TRBV7-3 to TRBJ2-3; unclear D gene. This CDR3 contains 14 residues. Germline V gives CDR1 SGHTA, CDR2 FQGTGA. Trimming took off 1 base at V and 0 bases at J, with 5 bases between the two ends.

This clonotype was observed a few times. The chain couples TRBV10-3 to TRBJ2-2; D not resolved. From germline, CDR1 is ENHRY and CDR2 SYGVKD. The CDR3 runs to 12 residues. Between the trimmed V and J ends, which lost 4 bases and 6 bases, there was a span of 6 bases. The CDR3 sequence is CAISGQAGELFF. The CDR3 DNA reads as TGTGCCATCAGTGGTCAGGCCGGGGAGCTGTTTTTT.

CDR3 loop: CASSLDGAGSYEQYF. In nucleotides, the CDR3 is TGTGCCAGCAGCTTAGACGGAGCGGGCTCCTACGAGCAGTACTTC. The V gene is TRBV7-2, the J gene TRBJ2-7, with D possibly TRBD2 on 6 matching bases. In germline, CDR1 is SGHTA, CDR2 FQGNSA. The CDR3 covers 15 residues. Trimming removed 1 base from V and 0 bases from J, with 10 bases in between.